Below, one T cell receptor (beta chain) is given with its context. Total RNA was isolated from each sample in quantities of at least 6 micrograms. Trimming took off 2 bases at V and 1 base at J, with 15 bases between the two ends. The CDR3 has 16 residues. In germline, CDR1 is SEHNR, CDR2 FQNEAQ (reference sequence). The data stem from a study of blood T cells in healthy people across ages. Using a J-beta primer mix together with a sample-barcoded 5' primer, a second PCR was run for roughly 7 to 12 cycles. TCRdb re-called the 5' RACE reads with MiXCR, one entry per CDR3 protein. The table lists some 1.8 million distinct CDR3 sequences, more than 35% of them singletons.

The chain employs TRBV7-9 and TRBJ2-7; tentatively, D is TRBD2 (6 bases). Source material: blood. The receptor's source is a human donor in good health. This chain's CDR3 is CASSLPGAGTSYEQYF. Written as DNA, the CDR3 is TGTGCCAGCAGCTTACCTGGGGCAGGGACTTCCTACGAGCAGTACTTC. Based on the CDR3 plus reference TRBV7-9 and TRBJ2-7, the full variable domain is DTGVSQNPRHKITKRGQNVTFRCDPISEHNRLYWYRQTLGQGPEFLTYFQNEAQLEKSRLLSDRFSAERPKGSFSTLEIQRTEQGDSAMYLCASSLPGAGTSYEQYFGPGTRLTVT.